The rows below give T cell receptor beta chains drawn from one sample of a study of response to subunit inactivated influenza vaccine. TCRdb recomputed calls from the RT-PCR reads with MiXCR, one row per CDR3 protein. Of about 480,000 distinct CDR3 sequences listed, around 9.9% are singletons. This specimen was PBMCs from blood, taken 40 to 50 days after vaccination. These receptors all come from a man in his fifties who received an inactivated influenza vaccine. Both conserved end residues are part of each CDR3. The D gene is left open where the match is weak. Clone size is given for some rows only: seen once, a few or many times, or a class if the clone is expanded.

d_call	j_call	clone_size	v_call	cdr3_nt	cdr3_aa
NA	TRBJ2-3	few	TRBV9	TGTGCCAGCAGTCACTCTTTGAGCACAGATACGCAGTATTTT	CASSHSLSTDTQYF
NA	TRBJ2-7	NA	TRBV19	TGTGCCAGTAGTATAAGACCCACCTCCTACGAGCAGTACTTC	CASSIRPTSYEQYF
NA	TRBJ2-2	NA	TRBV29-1	TGCAGCGTTAAGAGTACCGGGGAGCTGTTTTTT	CSVKSTGELFF
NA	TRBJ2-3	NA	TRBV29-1	TGCAGCGTTGAATCCGCTAGAGGATCAGATACGCAGTATTTT	CSVESARGSDTQYF
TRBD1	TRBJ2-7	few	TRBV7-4	TGTGCCAGCAGCTACCGGGTTTGTGGGACAGGGTCGTTTCATTACGAGCAGTACTTC	CASSYRVCGTGSFHYEQYF
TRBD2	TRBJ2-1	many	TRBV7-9	TGTGCCAGCAGCTTATCGGGGGGCTACAATGAGCAGTTCTTC	CASSLSGGYNEQFF
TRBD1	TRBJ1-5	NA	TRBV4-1	TGCGCCAGCAGCCCGAACCGGGACAGGGTCTATCAGCCCCAGCATTTT	CASSPNRDRVYQPQHF
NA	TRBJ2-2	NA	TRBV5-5	TGTGCCAGCAGTTGGGCGGGGACCGGGGAGCTGTTTTTT	CASSWAGTGELFF
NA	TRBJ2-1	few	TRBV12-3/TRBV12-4	TGTGCCAGCAGTTTAGAAACCTACAATGAGCAGTTCTTC	CASSLETYNEQFF
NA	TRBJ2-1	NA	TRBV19	TGTGCCAGTAGTGTCCATGGGGGTGAGCAGTTCTTC	CASSVHGGEQFF